This note documents a single T cell receptor (beta chain) sequence. The data were taken from a study of blood T cell repertoires in COVID-19. Background on the study: Sites in the United States, Italy and Spain provided acute and convalescent COVID-19 samples. Nucleic acid was either cDNA or gDNA, and it came from T cells, B-cell-depleted T cells, or PBMCs.

This CDR3 spans 14 amino acids. The germline CDR1 and CDR2 sequences are SEHNR and FQNEAQ (reference sequence). V lost 1 base and J lost 8; bases outside the gene matches: 7. Source study methods: How many nucleated cells were present was estimated from reference gene primer amplification. Sequenced by immunoSEQ multiplex PCR; TCRdb stores in-frame clones only, minus some. V, J and clone size are those of that table, while D and trimming were read from the DNA. The table has 100,000 to 150,000 clones, around 81% seen once. The rearrangement uses TRBV7-9 and TRBJ1-2; 7 bases line up with TRBD1. The specimen was peripheral blood. This clonotype was sampled from a woman in her forties or fifties with acute or convalescent COVID-19. CDR3 DNA sequence: TGTGCCAGCAGCTTAGGGGGACAGTCTCCGGGCTACACCTTC. It is translated as CASSLGGQSPGYTF.